This T cell receptor beta chain was captured in a study of OX40 agonist ivuxolimab in advanced cancers. Germline V gene lookup returns CDR1 SGDLS and CDR2 YYNGEE. V lost 3 bases and J lost 0, with 8 bases in between. The CDR3 runs 14 residues. Profiled with immunoSEQ multiplex PCR; TCRdb holds only in-frame clones, not every one. The sample holds roughly 14,000 clones; about 81% are singletons and the top ten take roughly two fifths. V usage is TRBV9 and J usage is TRBJ2-3; D unclear. The TCR comes from an adult with an advanced solid tumor such as melanoma, head and neck, liver or kidney cancer. The source material was CD4+ or CD8+ T cells sorted from blood, sampled in a trial of the OX40 agonist ivuxolimab. Here the CDR3 reads CASSADTSTDTQYF. The CDR3 region has the DNA TGTGCCAGCAGCGCCGACACTAGCACAGATACGCAGTATTTT. The full variable domain, rest sourced from reference TRBV9 and TRBJ2-3, is DSGVTQTPKHLITATGQRVTLRCSPRSGDLSVYWYQQSLDQGLQFLIQYYNGEERAKGNILERFSAQQFPDLHSELNLSSLELGDSALYFCASSADTSTDTQYFGPGTRLTVL.